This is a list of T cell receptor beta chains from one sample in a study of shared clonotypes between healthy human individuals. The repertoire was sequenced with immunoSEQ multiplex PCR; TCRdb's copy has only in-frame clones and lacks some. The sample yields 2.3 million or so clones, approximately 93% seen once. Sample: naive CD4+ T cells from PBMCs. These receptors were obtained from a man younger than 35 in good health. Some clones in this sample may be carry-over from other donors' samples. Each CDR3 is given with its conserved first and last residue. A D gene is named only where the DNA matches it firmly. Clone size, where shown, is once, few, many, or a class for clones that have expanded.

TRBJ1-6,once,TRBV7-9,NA,TGTGCCAGCAGCTTAGACGGGGGCACCCTCCACTTT,CASSLDGGTLHF
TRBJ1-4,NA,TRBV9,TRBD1,TGTGCCAGCAGCGTCGGGCAGGGGGATGAAAAACTGTTTTTT,CASSVGQGDEKLFF
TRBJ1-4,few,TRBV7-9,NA,TGTGCCAGCAGCACTCGGGACGAACTGTTTTTT,CASSTRDELFF
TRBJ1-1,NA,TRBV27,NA,TGTGCCAGCAGTTACACAGGGTACACTGAAGCTTTCTTT,CASSYTGYTEAFF
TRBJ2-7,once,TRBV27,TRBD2,TGTGCCAGCAGTTCCACAAAGGGACTAGCGGGAGCTACCTACGAGCAGTACTTC,CASSSTKGLAGATYEQYF
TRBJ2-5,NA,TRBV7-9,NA,TGTGCCAGCAGCTTAGAGTTCCAGGGGACCGTCCTCCAAGAGACCCAGTACTTC,CASSLEFQGTVLQETQYF
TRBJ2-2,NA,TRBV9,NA,TGTGCCAGCAGTCGACAGGCGGCTGACACCGGGGAGCTGTTTTTT,CASSRQAADTGELFF
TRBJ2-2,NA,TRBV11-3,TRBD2,TGTGCCAGCAGCTTTTCCCTCGGACTAGCGGGCACCGGGGAGCTGTTTTTT,CASSFSLGLAGTGELFF
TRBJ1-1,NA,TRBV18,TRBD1,TGTGCCAGCTCACAGTTGGGACAGTCGAACACTGAAGCTTTCTTT,CASSQLGQSNTEAFF
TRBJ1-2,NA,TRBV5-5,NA,TGTGCCAGCAGCTTGGTAGGCCCTCGATATGGCTACACCTTC,CASSLVGPRYGYTF
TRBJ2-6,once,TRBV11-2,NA,TGTGCCAGCAGCTTACGATATTCTGGGGCCAACGTCCTGACTTTC,CASSLRYSGANVLTF
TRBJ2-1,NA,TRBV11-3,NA,TGTGCCACCTCGGACCGAGGGAATGAGCAGTTCTTC,CATSDRGNEQFF
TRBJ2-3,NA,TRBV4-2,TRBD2,TGTGCCAGCAGCCGCTCGCCTAGCGGGAGCACAGATACGCAGTATTTT,CASSRSPSGSTDTQYF
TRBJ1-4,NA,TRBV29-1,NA,TGCAGCGTTGCGCCAGGGACAACTAATGAAAAACTGTTTTTT,CSVAPGTTNEKLFF
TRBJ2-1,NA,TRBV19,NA,TGTGCCAGTAGTATCTTGCCGATCCAGGGAACCAATGAGCAGTTCTTC,CASSILPIQGTNEQFF
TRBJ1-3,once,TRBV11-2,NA,TGTGCCAGCAGCTACGGGGGGGGCCTCGACTCTGGAAACACCATATATTTT,CASSYGGGLDSGNTIYF
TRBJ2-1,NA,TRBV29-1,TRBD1,TGCAGCGTTGGAGGACAGGGCGATGAGCAGTTCTTC,CSVGGQGDEQFF
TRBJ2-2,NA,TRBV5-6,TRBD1,TGTGCCAGCAGCCTGGGACAGGTGATCACCGGGGAGCTGTTTTTT,CASSLGQVITGELFF
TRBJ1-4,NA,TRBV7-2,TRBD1,TGTGCCAGCAGCTTAGCCGCGACAGGGCTGGTCGAAAAACTGTTTTTT,CASSLAATGLVEKLFF
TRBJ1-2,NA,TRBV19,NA,TGTGCCAGTAGTAGGTATGGGCAGTCCCTTGGCGGCTACACCTTC,CASSRYGQSLGGYTF
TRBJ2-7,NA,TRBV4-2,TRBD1,TGTGCCAGCAGCCAAGGGTACAGGGGATCCGAGCAGTACTTC,CASSQGYRGSEQYF
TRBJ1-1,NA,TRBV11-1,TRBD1,TGTGCCAGCAGCTTCCGGGACAGAAACACTGAAGCTTTCTTT,CASSFRDRNTEAFF
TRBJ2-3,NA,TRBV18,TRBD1,TGTGCCAGCTCACCCCTATCAGGGGGCGCAGGCACAGATACGCAGTATTTT,CASSPLSGGAGTDTQYF
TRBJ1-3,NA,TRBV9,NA,TGTGCCAGCAGCGTAGCAGGATCCTCTGGAAACACCATATATTTT,CASSVAGSSGNTIYF
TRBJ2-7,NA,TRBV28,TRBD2,TGTGCCAGCAGGACTAGCGGGAAGGGCGAGCAGTACTTC,CASRTSGKGEQYF
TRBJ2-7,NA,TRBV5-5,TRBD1,TGTGCCAGCAACTTGGGGTTCCAGGGGGCGCGGTTCTACGAGCAGTACTTC,CASNLGFQGARFYEQYF
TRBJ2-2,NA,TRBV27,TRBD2,TGTGCCAGCAGTTTTCTACTAGCGGGACTCACCGGGGAGCTGTTTTTT,CASSFLLAGLTGELFF
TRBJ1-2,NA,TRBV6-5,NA,TGTGCCAGCAGTTACGCTGGGGTTGGGGGCTACACCTTC,CASSYAGVGGYTF
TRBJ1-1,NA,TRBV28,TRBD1,TGTGCCAGCAACCCTACAGGGGCCCCACTTCCTTTCTTT,CASNPTGAPLPFF
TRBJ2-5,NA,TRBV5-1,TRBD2,TGCGCCAGCAGCCCCTCCCTTAAAGCGGGGCTCAGAGAGACCCAGTACTTC,CASSPSLKAGLRETQYF
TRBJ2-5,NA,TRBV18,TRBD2,TGTGCCAGCTCACAACCTAGCGGGGGGACCCAAGAGACCCAGTACTTC,CASSQPSGGTQETQYF
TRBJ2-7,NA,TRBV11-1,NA,TGTGCCAGCAGTGCGCAGGTCCCCGGGGGCGAGCAGTACTTC,CASSAQVPGGEQYF
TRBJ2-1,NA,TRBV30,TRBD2,TGTGCCTGGAGTCCAGGTCTAGCGGGACATCGCAATGAGCAGTTCTTC,CAWSPGLAGHRNEQFF
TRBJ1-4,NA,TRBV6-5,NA,TGTGCCAGCAGTTACTCGGCTGGGGGGGGTGAAAAACTGTTTTTT,CASSYSAGGGEKLFF
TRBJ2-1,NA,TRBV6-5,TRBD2,TGTGCCAGCGGGCGGGAGTCGAGAGAGCAGTTCTTC,CASGRESREQFF
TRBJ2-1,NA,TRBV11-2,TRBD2,TGTGCCAGCAGCCTCGTTTGGCGGGAGGCTGAGCAGTTCTTC,CASSLVWREAEQFF
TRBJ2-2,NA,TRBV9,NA,TGTGCCAGCAGCGTAGGCCGGGCAGGGCTCACCGGGGAGCTGTTTTTT,CASSVGRAGLTGELFF
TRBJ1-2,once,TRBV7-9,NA,TGTGCCAGCAGCTTAGACCGGGCCGCGAACTATGGCTACACCTTC,CASSLDRAANYGYTF
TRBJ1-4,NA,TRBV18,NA,TGTGCCAGCTCACCGTCGGTACGTGAAAAACTGTTTTTT,CASSPSVREKLFF
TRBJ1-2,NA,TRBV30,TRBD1,TGTGCCTGGAGCCGGGACAGCTCCTATGGCTACACCTTC,CAWSRDSSYGYTF
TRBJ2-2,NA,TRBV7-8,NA,TGTGCCAGCAGCTTAGTGAGAGGGACCGGGGAGCTGTTTTTT,CASSLVRGTGELFF
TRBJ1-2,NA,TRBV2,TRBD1,TGTGCCAGCAGGACCGGGACAGGGGGTGGCTATGGCTACACCTTC,CASRTGTGGGYGYTF
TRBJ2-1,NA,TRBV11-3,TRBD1,TGTGCCAGCAGGCCCTCCGGGACAGGGGGCACAGATGAGCAGTTCTTC,CASRPSGTGGTDEQFF
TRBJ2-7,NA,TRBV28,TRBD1,TGTGCCAGCACCTCCCGGGACAGAGAATACGAGCAGTACTTC,CASTSRDREYEQYF
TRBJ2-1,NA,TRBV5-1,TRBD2,TGCGCCAGCAGCCCCATAGCGGGAGCGGCCTACAATGAGCAGTTCTTC,CASSPIAGAAYNEQFF